This T cell receptor beta chain came from a study of response to subunit inactivated influenza vaccine. Study-wide findings and caveats: That few new T cells are recruited by each seasonal influenza vaccination was the authors' suggestion.

This clonotype was seen a few times. No antigen is known for it. TCRdb independently ran MiXCR on the RT-PCR reads; one entry per CDR3 protein. The sample consists of 500,000 or so distinct CDR3 sequences, approximately 15% of them appearing once. Germline values: CDR1 SEHNR, CDR2 FQNEAQ (reference sequence). CDR3 length: 15 residues. V lost 1 base and J 7 bases, leaving 16 bases between the germline ends. The receptor was isolated from a man aged 50 to 75 who received an inactivated influenza vaccine. This chain links TRBV7-9 with TRBJ1-2, with D perhaps matching TRBD1 (5 bases). This sample comprised CD4+ T cells sorted from PBMCs, obtained around 25 months after vaccination. The CDR3 spells CASSLGVAGSLGYTF. The CDR3 DNA reads TGTGCCAGCAGCTTAGGCGTGGCAGGGTCCCTTGGCTACACCTTC.